Below, 8 T cell receptor beta chains from the same sample are listed, as sequenced in a study of T cell repertoires in cytomegalovirus infection. A single record per CDR3 protein comes from TCRdb applying MiXCR to the reads. The sample has some 300,000 distinct CDR3 sequences, around 10% seen once. Input material: PBMCs. These receptors were collected from a human donor in good health (CMV status not recorded). Some clones in this sample may be carry-over from other donors' samples.

This clonotype was observed many times. This chain connects TRBV7-2 to TRBJ1-6; unclear D gene. Germline V gene sequence: CDR1 SGHTA, CDR2 FQGNSA. V dropped 1 base and J dropped 0 bases, with 10 bases sitting between them. This CDR3 is built from 17 residues. This CDR3 is CASSLVGLSSYNSPLHF. Here the CDR3 DNA reads TGTGCCAGCAGCTTAGTGGGCCTAAGCTCCTATAATTCACCCCTCCACTTT.

There are many counts of this clonotype. V usage is TRBV20-1 and J usage is TRBJ1-2; D is unclear. Trimming pared 4 bases from V and 2 bases from J, leaving 5 bases between. This CDR3 is built from 11 residues. Germline V gene lookup returns CDR1 DFQATT and CDR2 SNEGSKA (reference sequence). CDR3 residues: CSAKQNYGYTF. For the CDR3, the DNA is TGCAGTGCTAAGCAGAACTATGGCTACACCTTC.

Of note for this clonotype: A read error is possible here, since a much larger clone lies one base away. The V call is TRBV3-1, the J call TRBJ2-2; possible D gene TRBD1, 6 bases. Germline CDR1 reads LGHDT; CDR2 reads YNNKEL (reference sequence). V gave up 1 base and J gave up 3 bases, with 12 bases separating them. The CDR3 totals 16 residues. CDR3 in amino acids: CASSQASRGDTGELFF. The CDR3 region has the DNA TGTGCCAGCAGCCAAGCGTCCAGGGGAGACACCGGGGAGCTGTTTTTT.

The sample holds many counts of this clonotype. The V gene is TRBV7-2, the J gene TRBJ2-3, with 11 positions matching TRBD2. This CDR3 is built from 15 residues. Unmatched junction bases numbered 9, after V lost 5 bases and J lost 8 bases. The germline V gene encodes CDR1 SGHTA and CDR2 FQGNSA. This chain's CDR3 is CASSPLAGGAGTQYF. CDR3 sequence (DNA): TGTGCCAGCAGCCCTCTAGCGGGGGGTGCAGGTACGCAGTATTTT.

This clonotype was found a few times. This chain joins TRBV14 and TRBJ1-5; possibly TRBD1 for D (5 bases). The ends were cut back, 0 bases at V and 5 bases at J, with 11 bases in the middle. CDR1 is SGHDN and CDR2 is FVKESK in the germline V gene. The CDR3 contains 15 residues. For the CDR3, the DNA is TGTGCCAGCAGCCAAGAGGCGGACACCGATCAGCCCCAGCATTTT. Translation gives CASSQEADTDQPQHF.

The chain recombines TRBV7-9 with TRBJ2-7, with D perhaps matching TRBD1 (5 bases). Germline assignment: CDR1 SEHNR and CDR2 FQNEAQ (reference sequence). The CDR3 consists of 14 residues. Trimming left V 2 bases short and J 2 bases short, with 10 bases between. CDR3 residues: CASSLRGQPYEQYF. CDR3 DNA sequence: TGTGCCAGCAGCTTAAGAGGACAACCCTACGAGCAGTACTTC.

This clonotype occurred many times. The chain combines TRBV29-1 with TRBJ2-5; D is possibly TRBD2 (5 bases). V was shortened by 0 bases and J by 4 bases, with 12 bases between the two germline ends. This CDR3 spans 14 amino acids. The germline gives CDR1 SQVTM, CDR2 ANQGSEA. The CDR3 nucleotides read TGCAGCGTTGAAGATTGGGGAGAGTTAGAGACCCAGTACTTC. It codes for CSVEDWGELETQYF.

This clonotype was counted ten times or more. The chain couples TRBV7-2 to TRBJ1-4; 9 bases agree with TRBD1. The CDR3 has 16 amino acids. The germline CDR1 and CDR2 sequences are SGHTA and FQGNSA. Trimming at V came to 4 bases and at J to 7 bases, leaving 10 bases not matched to a gene. CDR3 bases: TGTGCCAGCAGCTCACATCCGGGACAGGGTTTTGAAAAACTGTTTTTT. This translates into CASSSHPGQGFEKLFF.